One and the same sample provided the 5 T cell receptor beta chains below, sequenced in a study of chronic HIV infection and antiretroviral therapy. TCRdb re-derived calls from the 5' RACE reads in MiXCR, one entry per CDR3 protein. The sample includes roughly 48,000 distinct CDR3 sequences, 15% to 20% of them seen just once. The material sequenced was peripheral blood. The receptor source for this set is an adult who had HIV and had not received antiretroviral therapy, or was an uninfected healthy control (not recorded which).

This clonotype was counted a few times. The chain joins TRBV3-1 to TRBJ2-1; 11 bases agree with TRBD2. The CDR3 runs to 16 residues. V shed 3 bases and J 10 bases; nucleotides not matched to a gene: 11. Germline V gene data show CDR1 as LGHDT and CDR2 as YNNKEL (reference sequence). The DNA of the CDR3 is TGTGCCAGCAGCCAGGTGGGTACTAGCGGGAGCAGAGAGCAGTTCTTC. This translates into CASSQVGTSGSREQFF.

This clonotype was detected only a few times. This chain connects TRBV29-1 to TRBJ2-3, with D uncertain. This CDR3 has 12 amino acids. V lost 4 bases, J lost 0 bases, and 5 bases lay in between. CDR1 is SQVTM and CDR2 is ANQGSEA in the germline V gene. This chain's CDR3 is CSVADSTDTQYF. CDR3 in DNA: TGCAGCGTTGCGGATAGCACAGATACGCAGTATTTT.

This clonotype was seen many times. The V call is TRBV7-6, the J call TRBJ1-5; D is unclear. V was pared by 5 bases and J by 0 bases, with 17 bases between. The CDR3 length is 17 residues. Germline CDR1 is SGHVS and CDR2 is FNYEAQ. Here the CDR3 DNA reads TGTGCCAGCAGCCTTGGACGGGGAAGATATAGCAATCAGCCCCAGCATTTT. It specifies CASSLGRGRYSNQPQHF.

This chain connects TRBV5-1 to TRBJ2-3, with a possible D match to TRBD1 (5 bases). This CDR3 is 14 amino acids long. The germline V gene encodes CDR1 SGHRS and CDR2 YFSETQ. Trimming left V 7 bases short and J 2 bases short, with 14 bases between. The CDR3 DNA reads as TGCGCCAGCTCCCCTAGACAGTCCACAGATACGCAGTATTTT. It codes for CASSPRQSTDTQYF. The full variable domain, its missing parts supplied by reference TRBV5-1 and TRBJ2-3, is KAGVTQTPRYLIKTRGQQVTLSCSPISGHRSVSWYQQTPGQGLQFLFEYFSETQRNKGNFPGRFSGRQFSNSRSEMNVSTLELGDSALYLCASSPRQSTDTQYFGPGTRLTVL.

This clonotype was counted between two and nine times. The chain employs TRBV2 and TRBJ2-3, with D perhaps matching TRBD2 (6 bases). Trimming pared 6 bases from V and 5 bases from J, leaving 9 bases between. Germline CDR1 and CDR2: SNHLY and FYNNEI. This CDR3 spans 12 amino acids. As DNA, the CDR3 is TGTGCCAGCAGGGGGGGTCAAGATACGCAGTATTTT. Protein: CASRGGQDTQYF. The variable domain in full, with the rest retrieved from reference TRBV2 and TRBJ2-3, is EPEVTQTPSHQVTQMGQEVILRCVPISNHLYFYWYRQILGQKVEFLVSFYNNEISEKSEIFDDQFSVERPDGSNFTLKIRSTKLEDSAMYFCASRGGQDTQYFGPGTRLTVL.